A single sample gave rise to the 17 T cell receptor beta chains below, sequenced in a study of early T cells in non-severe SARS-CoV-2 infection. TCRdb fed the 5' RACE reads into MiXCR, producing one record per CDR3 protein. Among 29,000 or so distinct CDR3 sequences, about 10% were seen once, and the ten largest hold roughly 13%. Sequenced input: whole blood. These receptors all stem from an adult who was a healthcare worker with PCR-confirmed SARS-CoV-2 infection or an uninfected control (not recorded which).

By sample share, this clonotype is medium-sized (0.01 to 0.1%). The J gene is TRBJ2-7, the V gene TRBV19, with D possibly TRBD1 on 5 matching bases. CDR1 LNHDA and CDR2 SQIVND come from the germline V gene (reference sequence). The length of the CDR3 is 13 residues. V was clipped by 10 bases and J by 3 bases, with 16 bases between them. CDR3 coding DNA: TGTGCCACCGCCCCGACAGATCTCTACGAGCAGTACTTC. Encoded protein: CATAPTDLYEQYF.

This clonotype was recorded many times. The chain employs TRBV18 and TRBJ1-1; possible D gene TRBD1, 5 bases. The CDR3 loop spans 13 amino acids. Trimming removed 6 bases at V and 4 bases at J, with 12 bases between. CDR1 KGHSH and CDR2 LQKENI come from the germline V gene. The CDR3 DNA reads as TGTGCCAGCTCCCCAGGGCTCGGCACTGAAGCTTTCTTT. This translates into CASSPGLGTEAFF.

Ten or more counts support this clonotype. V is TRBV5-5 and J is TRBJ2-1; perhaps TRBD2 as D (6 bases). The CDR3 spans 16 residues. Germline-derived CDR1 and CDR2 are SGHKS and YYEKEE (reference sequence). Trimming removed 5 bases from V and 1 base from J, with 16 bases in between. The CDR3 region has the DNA TGTGCCAGCAGTCCACGGGACTTATATTCCTACAATGAGCAGTTCTTC. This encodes CASSPRDLYSYNEQFF.

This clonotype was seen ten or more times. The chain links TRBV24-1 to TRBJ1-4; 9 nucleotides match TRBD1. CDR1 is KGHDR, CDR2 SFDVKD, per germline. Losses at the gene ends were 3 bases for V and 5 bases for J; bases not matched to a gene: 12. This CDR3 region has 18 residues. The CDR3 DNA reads TGTGCCACCAGTGATGCAACGGGACAGGGTGGTCCAAATGAAAAACTGTTTTTT. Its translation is CATSDATGQGGPNEKLFF.

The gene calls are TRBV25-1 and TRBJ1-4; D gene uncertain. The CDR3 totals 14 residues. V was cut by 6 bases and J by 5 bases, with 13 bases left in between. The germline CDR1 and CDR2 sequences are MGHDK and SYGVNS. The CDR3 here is CASSRDGSNEKLFF. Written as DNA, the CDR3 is TGTGCCAGCAGCCGAGATGGCTCAAATGAAAAACTGTTTTTT.

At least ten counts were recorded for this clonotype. CDR3 sequence (DNA): TGTGCCAGCAGCTCAGCACAGGGTATGAACACTGAAGCTTTCTTT. It specifies CASSSAQGMNTEAFF. V usage is TRBV7-2 and J usage is TRBJ1-1; a weak D match, TRBD1 (6 bases). Trimming removed 4 bases from V and 0 bases from J, with 12 bases in between. Germline V gene sequence: CDR1 SGHTA, CDR2 FQGNSA. The length of the CDR3 is 15 residues.

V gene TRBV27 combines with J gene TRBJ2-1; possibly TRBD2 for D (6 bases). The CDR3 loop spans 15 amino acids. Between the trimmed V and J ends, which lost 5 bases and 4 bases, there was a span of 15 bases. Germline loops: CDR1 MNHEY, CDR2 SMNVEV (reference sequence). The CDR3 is CASSAGFGGYNEQFF. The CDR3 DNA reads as TGTGCCAGCAGTGCCGGGTTCGGGGGTTACAATGAGCAGTTCTTC.

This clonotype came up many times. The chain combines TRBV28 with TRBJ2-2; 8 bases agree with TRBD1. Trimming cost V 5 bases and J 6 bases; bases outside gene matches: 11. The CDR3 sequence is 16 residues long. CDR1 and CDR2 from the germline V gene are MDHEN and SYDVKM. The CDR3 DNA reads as TGTGCCAGCAGTCCTCGGACAGGGTCTGGCGCCGGGGAGCTGTTTTTT. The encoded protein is CASSPRTGSGAGELFF.

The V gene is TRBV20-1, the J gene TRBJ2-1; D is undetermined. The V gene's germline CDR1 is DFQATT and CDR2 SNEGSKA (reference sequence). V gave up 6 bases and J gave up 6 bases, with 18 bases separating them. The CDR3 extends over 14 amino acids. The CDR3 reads CSAEPALERNEQFF. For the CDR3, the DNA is TGCAGTGCGGAACCTGCGCTAGAACGCAATGAGCAGTTCTTC.

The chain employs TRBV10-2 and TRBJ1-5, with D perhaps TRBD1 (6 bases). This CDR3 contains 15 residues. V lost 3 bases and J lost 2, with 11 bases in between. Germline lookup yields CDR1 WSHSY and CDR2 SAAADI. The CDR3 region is CASSDGGRGNQPQHF. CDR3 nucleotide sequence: TGCGCCAGCAGTGATGGGGGCAGGGGCAATCAGCCCCAGCATTTT.

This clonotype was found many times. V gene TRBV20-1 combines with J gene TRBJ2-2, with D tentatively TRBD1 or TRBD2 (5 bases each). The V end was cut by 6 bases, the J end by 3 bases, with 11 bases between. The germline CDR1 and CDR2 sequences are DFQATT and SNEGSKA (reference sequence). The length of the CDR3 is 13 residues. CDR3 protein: CSAYGAYTGELFF. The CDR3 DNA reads TGCAGTGCCTACGGGGCCTACACCGGGGAGCTGTTTTTT.

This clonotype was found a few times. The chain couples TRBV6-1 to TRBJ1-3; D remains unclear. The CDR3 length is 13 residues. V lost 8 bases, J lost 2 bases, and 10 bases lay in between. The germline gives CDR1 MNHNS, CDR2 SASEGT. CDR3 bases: TGTGCCAGCGGGCGGGGTACTGGAAACACCATATATTTT. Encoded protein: CASGRGTGNTIYF.

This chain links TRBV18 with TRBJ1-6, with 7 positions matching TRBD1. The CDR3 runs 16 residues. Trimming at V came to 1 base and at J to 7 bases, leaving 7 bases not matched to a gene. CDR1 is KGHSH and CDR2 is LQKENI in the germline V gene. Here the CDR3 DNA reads TGTGCCAGCTCACCACGACCACAGACAGGGAATTCACCCCTCCACTTT. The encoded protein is CASSPRPQTGNSPLHF.

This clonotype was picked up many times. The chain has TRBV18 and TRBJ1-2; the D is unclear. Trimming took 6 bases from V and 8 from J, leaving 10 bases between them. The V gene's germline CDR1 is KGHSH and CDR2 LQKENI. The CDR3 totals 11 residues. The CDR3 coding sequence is TGTGCCAGCTCCCCCGGTCGGGGCTACACCTTC. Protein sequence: CASSPGRGYTF.

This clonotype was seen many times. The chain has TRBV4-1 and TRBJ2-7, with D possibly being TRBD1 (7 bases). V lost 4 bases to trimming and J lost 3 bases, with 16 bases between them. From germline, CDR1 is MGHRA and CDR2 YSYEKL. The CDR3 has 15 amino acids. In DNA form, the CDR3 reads TGCGCCAGCAGCCTCTTTGCGGGACAGTACTACGAGCAGTACTTC. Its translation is CASSLFAGQYYEQYF.

This chain's CDR3 is CASSLDHVTTGTQYF. The CDR3 nucleotides are TGTGCCAGCAGCTTAGACCACGTCACTACGGGGACCCAGTACTTC. This chain joins TRBV11-1 and TRBJ2-5, with D hard to call. The germline V gene has CDR1 SGHAT and CDR2 FQDESV (reference sequence). The V gene lost 1 base and the J gene lost 7 bases, with 16 bases spanning the gap. The CDR3 has 15 amino acids.

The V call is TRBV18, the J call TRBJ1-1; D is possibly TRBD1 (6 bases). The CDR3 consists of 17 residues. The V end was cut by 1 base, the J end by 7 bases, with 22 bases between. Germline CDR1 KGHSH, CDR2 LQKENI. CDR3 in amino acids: CASSPLVSEGGRDEAFF. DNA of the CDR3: TGTGCCAGCTCACCACTGGTTTCGGAGGGGGGGCGCGATGAAGCTTTCTTT.